These T cell receptor beta chains were read from a single sample in a study of breast tumors, draining lymph nodes, adjacent tissues. TCRdb itself ran the multiplex PCR reads through MiXCR, one entry per CDR3 protein. Of more than 50,000 distinct CDR3 sequences listed, 42% were seen once; the top ten hold over 9.5%. Sequencing was done on a sample of breast tumor tissue. Receptor source: a female donor with breast cancer. Some clones in this sample may be carry-over from other donors' samples. CDR3s include the opening cysteine and the closing phenylalanine or tryptophan. A D gene is named only where the DNA matches it firmly. Some rows have no size entry. The others give once, few or many, or a class for an expanded clone.

d_gene,abundance,v_gene,j_gene,CDR3aa,CDR3nt
.,few,TRBV28,TRBJ2-1,CASSLDSYNEQFF,TGTGCCAGCAGTTTAGACTCCTACAATGAGCAGTTCTTC
.,many,TRBV2,TRBJ2-5,CASSEQLGPQETQYF,TGTGCCAGCAGTGAACAACTGGGGCCCCAAGAGACCCAGTACTTC
TRBD2,many,TRBV20-1,TRBJ2-1,CSAKRESESYNEQFF,TGCAGTGCGAAGCGGGAGTCAGAATCCTACAATGAGCAGTTCTTC
TRBD1,.,TRBV29-1,TRBJ1-1,CSGQQGQASNTEAFF,TGCAGCGGACAGCAGGGACAGGCATCGAACACTGAAGCTTTCTTT
TRBD1,many,TRBV3-1,TRBJ2-3,CASSHSFGRQGAYTQYF,TGTGCCAGCAGCCATAGTTTCGGGAGACAGGGGGCGTATACGCAGTATTTT
.,many,TRBV29-1,TRBJ1-5,CSVQSNSNQPQHF,TGCAGCGTGCAGAGCAATAGCAATCAGCCCCAGCATTTT
.,.,TRBV20-1,TRBJ2-5,CSARRQGTETQYF,TGCAGTGCTAGACGGCAGGGTACAGAGACCCAGTACTTC
.,many,TRBV11-2,TRBJ2-1,CASSRSQGPSYNEQFF,TGTGCCAGCAGCAGGAGTCAGGGACCTTCCTACAATGAGCAGTTCTTC
.,many,TRBV2,TRBJ2-7,CASSPEYEQYF,TGTGCCAGCAGTCCTGAATACGAGCAGTACTTC
.,.,TRBV27,TRBJ1-6,CASSLSNSPLHF,TGTGCCAGCAGTTTAAGTAATTCACCCCTCCACTTT
.,many,TRBV5-8,TRBJ1-2,CASSADSNYGYTF,TGTGCCAGCAGCGCGGACAGCAACTATGGCTACACCTTC
TRBD2,many,TRBV19,TRBJ2-7,CASSPSGLAGGYEQYF,TGTGCCAGTAGTCCATCCGGCTTAGCGGGAGGCTACGAGCAGTACTTC
TRBD1,many,TRBV4-1,TRBJ2-7,CASSVQGSPNSYEQYF,TGCGCCAGCAGCGTACAGGGGTCTCCTAACTCCTACGAGCAGTACTTC
.,many,TRBV5-4,TRBJ2-2,CASSLVGIGELFF,TGTGCCAGCAGCTTGGTGGGAATCGGGGAGCTGTTTTTT
.,.,TRBV5-6,TRBJ1-4,CASSGDTRNGEEKLFF,TGTGCCAGCAGCGGTGACACCAGGAACGGTGAGGAAAAACTGTTTTTT
TRBD2,.,TRBV5-1,TRBJ2-2,CASRGTGTSGRGNTGELFF,TGCGCCAGCAGGGGGACCGGGACTAGCGGGAGAGGGAACACCGGGGAGCTGTTTTTT
.,.,TRBV29-1,TRBJ1-1,CSASVSMNTEAFF,TGCAGCGCTTCCGTGTCGATGAACACTGAAGCTTTCTTT
.,.,TRBV7-3,TRBJ2-5,CASSLRRAGETQYF,TGTGCCAGCAGCTTAAGGAGGGCCGGGGAGACCCAGTACTTC
.,many,TRBV4-3,TRBJ2-1,CASSLSRFVDEQFF,TGCGCCAGCAGCCTTTCCCGGTTCGTCGATGAGCAGTTCTTC
.,many,TRBV7-2,TRBJ2-5,CASSLDGLASSQETQYF,TGTGCCAGCAGCTTAGATGGCTTGGCGAGTAGCCAAGAGACCCAGTACTTC
TRBD1,many,TRBV11-2,TRBJ1-6,CASSLLTGQYNSPLHF,TGTGCCAGCAGCCTCCTTACGGGACAGTATAATTCACCCCTCCACTTT
.,.,TRBV11-3,TRBJ1-2,CASSLNPNYGYTF,TGTGCCAGCAGCTTAAATCCTAACTATGGCTACACCTTC
.,.,TRBV9,TRBJ2-1,CASSVLGTDTQFF,TGTGCCAGCAGCGTTCTAGGCACAGATACGCAGTTCTTC
.,many,TRBV12-3/TRBV12-4,TRBJ1-2,CASTHLGGTRYGYTF,TGTGCCAGCACCCACCTCGGTGGGACAAGATATGGCTACACCTTC
.,many,TRBV3-1,TRBJ2-1,CASSQSREQFF,TGTGCCAGCAGCCAATCTAGAGAGCAGTTCTTC
.,many,TRBV16,TRBJ2-6,CASRTGTGANVLTF,TGTGCCAGCAGAACAGGGACTGGGGCCAACGTCCTGACTTTC
TRBD2,many,TRBV6-5,TRBJ2-2,CASSYSWRREGPGELFF,TGTGCCAGCAGTTATTCGTGGAGGCGGGAGGGTCCCGGGGAGCTGTTTTTT
.,many,TRBV4-2,TRBJ2-7,CASSSVSRDEQYF,TGTGCCAGCAGCAGTGTATCCCGGGACGAGCAGTACTTC
TRBD2,many,TRBV30,TRBJ2-1,CAWSAGLAGGTNEQFF,TGTGCCTGGAGTGCGGGACTAGCGGGAGGAACTAATGAGCAGTTCTTC
.,many,TRBV4-1,TRBJ2-7,CASSPSRGMYEQYF,TGCGCCAGCAGCCCCAGTCGTGGGATGTACGAGCAGTACTTC
.,many,TRBV7-2,TRBJ2-3,CASSSGTSTDTQYF,TGTGCCAGCAGCTCGGGTACTAGCACAGATACGCAGTATTTT